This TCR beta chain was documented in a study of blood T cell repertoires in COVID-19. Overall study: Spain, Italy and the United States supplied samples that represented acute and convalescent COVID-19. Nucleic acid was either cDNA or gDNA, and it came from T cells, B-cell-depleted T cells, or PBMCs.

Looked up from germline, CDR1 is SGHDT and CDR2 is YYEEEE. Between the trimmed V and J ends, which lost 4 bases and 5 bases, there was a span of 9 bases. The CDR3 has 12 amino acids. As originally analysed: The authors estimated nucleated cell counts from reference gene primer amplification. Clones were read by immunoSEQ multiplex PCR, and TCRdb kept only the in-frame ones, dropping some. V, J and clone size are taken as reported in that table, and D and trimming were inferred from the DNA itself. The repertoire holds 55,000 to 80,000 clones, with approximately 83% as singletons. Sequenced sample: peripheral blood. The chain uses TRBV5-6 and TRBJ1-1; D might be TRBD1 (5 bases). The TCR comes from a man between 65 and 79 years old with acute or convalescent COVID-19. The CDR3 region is CASSNRYTEAFF. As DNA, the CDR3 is TGTGCCAGCAGCAACAGGTATACTGAAGCTTTCTTT. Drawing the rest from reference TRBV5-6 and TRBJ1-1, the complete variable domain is DAGVTQSPTHLIKTRGQQVTLRCSPKSGHDTVSWYQQALGQGPQFIFQYYEEEERQRGNFPDRFSGHQFPNYSSELNVNALLLGDSALYLCASSNRYTEAFFGQGTRLTVV.